Following are 29 T cell receptor beta chains from one sample sequenced in a study of blood T cell repertoires in COVID-19. Profiled with immunoSEQ multiplex PCR; TCRdb holds only in-frame clones, not every one. The table shows around 120,000 clones, with around 78% occurring only once. What was sequenced was peripheral blood. Receptors were obtained from a man between 65 and 79 years old with acute or convalescent COVID-19.

This clone showed up just once. The chain carries TRBV5-1 and TRBJ1-2; D gene unclear. The germline V gene encodes CDR1 SGHRS and CDR2 YFSETQ. This CDR3 region has 12 residues. V lost 0 bases and J lost 8, with 8 bases in between. In DNA, the CDR3 is TGCGCCAGCAGCTTGGCCAGTACAGGCTACACCTTC. Its translation is CASSLASTGYTF. Full variable domain (remainder filled in from reference TRBV5-1 and TRBJ1-2): KAGVTQTPRYLIKTRGQQVTLSCSPISGHRSVSWYQQTPGQGLQFLFEYFSETQRNKGNFPGRFSGRQFSNSRSEMNVSTLELGDSALYLCASSLASTGYTFGSGTRLTVV.

The V call is TRBV7-8, the J call TRBJ2-1, with TRBD2 matching over 8 bases. Germline CDR1 and CDR2: SGHVS and FQNEAQ. V was pared by 8 bases and J by 8 bases, with 11 bases of the junction left unmatched. CDR3 size: 14 residues. The CDR3 spells CASCSAGVRDEQFF. CDR3 in DNA: TGTGCCAGCTGTTCAGCGGGGGTGAGAGATGAGCAGTTCTTC. Together with reference TRBV7-8 and TRBJ2-1, the CDR3 gives the full variable domain: GAGVSQSPRYKVAKRGQDVALRCDPISGHVSLFWYQQALGQGPEFLTYFQNEAQLDKSGLPSDRFFAERPEGSVSTLKIQRTQQEDSAVYLCASCSAGVRDEQFFGPGTRLTVL.

The V gene is TRBV19, the J gene TRBJ1-2; D not certain. This CDR3 has 16 residues. The V end lost 0 bases, the J end lost 8 bases, and 19 bases lay between the germline ends. CDR1 and CDR2 from the germline V gene are LNHDA and SQIVND (reference sequence). The CDR3 is CASSIDPSDEREGYTF. CDR3 coding DNA: TGTGCCAGTAGTATAGACCCCTCAGACGAGCGAGAAGGCTACACCTTC.

The chain uses TRBV5-4 and TRBJ2-2, with 9 nucleotides matching TRBD1. J was trimmed by 7 bases and V by 2 bases; bases with no gene match: 9. In germline, CDR1 is SGHNT, CDR2 YYREEE (reference sequence). The CDR3 spans 16 residues. CDR3 sequence (DNA): TGTGCCAGCAGCTTAGGGTCGGGACAGGGTAGCGGGGAGCTGTTTTTT. Its protein product is CASSLGSGQGSGELFF.

The gene calls are TRBV6-2 or TRBV6-3 and TRBJ2-7; 11 positions agree with TRBD1. With 1 base clipped from V and 2 bases from J, the junction kept 7 bases outside the gene matches. This CDR3 spans 17 amino acids. Germline assignment: CDR1 MNHEY and CDR2 SVGEGT. CDR3 coding DNA: TGTGCCAGCAGTTACTGGGGACAGGGGGTGAATGCCTACGAGCAGTACTTC. Protein sequence: CASSYWGQGVNAYEQYF.

The gene calls are TRBV20-1 and TRBJ1-5; D is undetermined. The V end was cut by 3 bases, the J end by 3 bases, with 6 bases between. CDR3 length: 12 amino acids. The germline V gene encodes CDR1 DFQATT and CDR2 SNEGSKA (reference sequence). CDR3 sequence reads: CSASGLNQPQHF. The CDR3 DNA follows: TGCAGTGCTAGTGGACTCAATCAGCCCCAGCATTTT.

This clone was counted between two and nine times. The chain has TRBV6-2 or TRBV6-3 and TRBJ2-1, with TRBD2 matching over 9 bases. The CDR3 has 13 residues. V dropped 5 bases and J dropped 10; count of bases not matched to a gene: 6. Germline CDR1 MNHEY, CDR2 SVGEGT. The CDR3 spells CASSTALAGEQFF. The CDR3 nucleotides read TGTGCCAGCAGTACCGCCCTAGCGGGAGAGCAGTTCTTC.

The V call is TRBV29-1, the J call TRBJ1-1; 8 bases map to TRBD1. V shed 6 bases, J shed 6 bases, and the junction held 9 bases outside the gene matches. The CDR3 is 13 amino acids. The germline V gene has CDR1 SQVTM and CDR2 ANQGSEA. For the CDR3, the DNA is TGCAGCGTGGATAGGGACAGGTCATCTGAAGCTTTCTTT. Translated: CSVDRDRSSEAFF.

The CDR3 DNA is TGCGCCAGCAGCTGGGGGCGGGATGAGCAGTTCTTC. As protein: CASSWGRDEQFF. The chain couples TRBV5-1 to TRBJ2-1, with TRBD1 as a possible D gene (6 bases). Per germline, CDR1 SGHRS and CDR2 YFSETQ. Deletions cut 3 bases from V and 8 bases from J, with 9 bases between. This CDR3 comprises 12 residues.

V gene TRBV5-6 combines with J gene TRBJ2-1; D might be TRBD1 (5 bases). Trimming took off 5 bases at V and 2 bases at J, with 8 bases between the two ends. The CDR3 has 13 amino acids. In germline, CDR1 is SGHDT, CDR2 YYEEEE. In DNA form, the CDR3 reads TGTGCCAGCAGAAGGGGTACCTACAATGAGCAGTTCTTC. This gives the protein CASRRGTYNEQFF.

This chain links TRBV10-3 with TRBJ2-7; D unresolved. V lost 4 bases and J lost 4, with 8 bases in between. Germline CDR1 ENHRY, CDR2 SYGVKD. The length of the CDR3 is 12 residues. CDR3 coding DNA: TGTGCCATCAGTGCGAGAAGATACGAGCAGTACTTC. Protein: CAISARRYEQYF.

This clone was counted once. CDR3 region: CASSFGQGSEKLFF. For the CDR3, the DNA is TGTGCCAGCAGTTTTGGACAGGGGTCTGAAAAACTGTTTTTT. This chain links TRBV6-6 with TRBJ1-4, with 9 bases identical to TRBD1. The CDR3 covers 14 residues. CDR1 is MNHNY and CDR2 is SVGAGI in the germline V gene (reference sequence). V lost 4 bases, J lost 7 bases, and 4 bases stayed unmatched.

The chain has TRBV4-1 and TRBJ2-1; 13 bases agree with TRBD2. The CDR3 consists of 16 residues. CDR1 is MGHRA, CDR2 YSYEKL, per germline. Losses at the gene ends were 3 bases for V and 4 bases for J; bases not matched to a gene: 3. CDR3 protein: CASSQAGLAGYNEQFF. The DNA of the CDR3 is TGCGCCAGCAGCCAGGCGGGACTAGCGGGGTACAATGAGCAGTTCTTC.

V is TRBV19 and J is TRBJ1-5, with 9 bases fitting TRBD1. In germline, CDR1 is LNHDA, CDR2 SQIVND (reference sequence). The CDR3 spans 15 residues. V trimming: 10 bases; J trimming: 9 bases; junction bases outside the gene matches: 16. CDR3 sequence reads: CATKPPGTGWSPQHF. The CDR3 bases are TGTGCCACCAAACCCCCCGGGACAGGGTGGTCGCCCCAGCATTTT.

The chain has TRBV6-5 and TRBJ2-2; 9 nucleotides align to TRBD1. With V trimmed by 5 bases and J by 3 bases, 1 base remained unmatched. The CDR3 contains 14 residues. CDR1 MNHEY and CDR2 SVGAGI come from the germline V gene. The CDR3 DNA reads TGTGCCAGCAGTCGGACAGGGGACACCGGGGAGCTGTTTTTT. Residues: CASSRTGDTGELFF.

This sequence joins TRBV5-1 and TRBJ2-5; 11 bases map to TRBD1. The germline V gene has CDR1 SGHRS and CDR2 YFSETQ. The length of the CDR3 is 15 residues. V trimming: 5 bases; J trimming: 2 bases; junction bases outside the gene matches: 5. This CDR3 reads CASRDGQGAQETQYF. The CDR3 DNA sequence: TGCGCCAGCAGAGATGGACAGGGGGCGCAAGAGACCCAGTACTTC. Looking up the rest from reference TRBV5-1 and TRBJ2-5 gives the full variable domain: KAGVTQTPRYLIKTRGQQVTLSCSPISGHRSVSWYQQTPGQGLQFLFEYFSETQRNKGNFPGRFSGRQFSNSRSEMNVSTLELGDSALYLCASRDGQGAQETQYFGPGTRLLVL.

J is TRBJ1-5 and V is TRBV5-5; the D gene is possibly TRBD1 (6 bases). This CDR3 has 13 residues. Germline CDR1 is SGHKS and CDR2 is YYEKEE (reference sequence). Deletions cut 1 base from V and 6 bases from J, with 8 bases between. The CDR3 nucleotides read TGTGCCAGCAGCTTGACAGGGACTCAGCCCCAGCATTTT. This encodes CASSLTGTQPQHF.

The rearrangement joins TRBV3-1 (or the pseudogene TRBV3-2) to TRBJ2-7; 7 bases fit TRBD2. Losses at the gene ends were 0 bases for V and 7 bases for J; bases not matched to a gene: 6. CDR3 length: 14 residues. The germline V gene encodes CDR1 LGHDT and CDR2 YNNKEL (reference sequence). The CDR3 here is CASSQDLRRGEQYF. Here the CDR3 DNA reads TGTGCCAGCAGCCAAGATCTTCGGCGGGGGGAGCAGTACTTC.

The chain employs TRBV2 and TRBJ1-2; D remains unclear. CDR3 length equals 13 residues. The ends were cut back, 8 bases at V and 2 bases at J, with 12 bases in the middle. Germline V gene data show CDR1 as SNHLY and CDR2 as FYNNEI. CDR3 sequence (DNA): TGTGCCAGCGAACCAAACTGGAACTATGGCTACACCTTC. Its translation: CASEPNWNYGYTF.

The chain uses TRBV7-3 and TRBJ1-6, with a weak D call TRBD1 (5 bases). This CDR3 region has 15 residues. Trimming shortened V by 4 bases and J by 9 bases, and 16 bases separated the two germline ends. The germline V gene has CDR1 SGHTA and CDR2 FQGTGA. CDR3 loop: CASSSEHRSGSPLHF. DNA of the CDR3: TGTGCCAGCAGCTCCGAACACAGGTCTGGTTCACCCCTCCACTTT. Looking up the rest from reference TRBV7-3 and TRBJ1-6 gives the full variable domain: GAGVSQTPSNKVTEKGKYVELRCDPISGHTALYWYRQSLGQGPEFLIYFQGTGAADDSGLPNDRFFAVRPEGSVSTLKIQRTERGDSAVYLCASSSEHRSGSPLHFGNGTRLTVT.

The CDR3 nucleotides are TGTGCCAGCACCCCCGACGGGGGGTTGAGCAATCAGCCCCAGCATTTT. It is translated as CASTPDGGLSNQPQHF. The chain combines TRBV6-2 or TRBV6-3 with TRBJ1-5; a possible D gene is TRBD1 (5 bases). The CDR3 is 16 residues long. Trimming took 7 bases from V and 1 from J, leaving 17 bases between them. The V gene's germline CDR1 is MNHEY and CDR2 SVGEGT.

The J gene is TRBJ1-1, the V gene TRBV18; 9 bases match TRBD1. This CDR3 is built from 13 residues. Germline V gives CDR1 KGHSH, CDR2 LQKENI. V lost 8 bases, J lost 2 bases, and 3 bases stayed unmatched. This CDR3 reads CASTGQGNTEAFF. The CDR3 DNA follows: TGTGCCAGCACGGGACAGGGCAACACTGAAGCTTTCTTT.

This chain uses TRBV18 with TRBJ2-3, with D possibly TRBD1 on 6 matching bases. Germline CDR1 KGHSH, CDR2 LQKENI. CDR3 size: 15 residues. With 6 bases removed from V and 4 bases from J, the gap between germline ends came to 17 bases. This chain's CDR3 is CASSLDRLRADTQYF. As DNA, the CDR3 is TGTGCCAGCTCTCTGGACAGACTTCGGGCAGATACGCAGTATTTT.

V usage is TRBV5-6 and J usage is TRBJ1-5; 8 nucleotides line up with TRBD1. There are 17 residues in the CDR3. With V trimmed by 4 bases and J by 0 bases, 9 bases remained unmatched. Germline lookup yields CDR1 SGHDT and CDR2 YYEEEE. The DNA of the CDR3 is TGTGCCAGCAGCCGGACAGGGATGGGTACTAGCAATCAGCCCCAGCATTTT. As protein: CASSRTGMGTSNQPQHF.

This chain uses TRBV5-1 with TRBJ2-5; 7 nucleotides line up with TRBD2. Germline V gene data show CDR1 as SGHRS and CDR2 as YFSETQ. This CDR3 comprises 13 residues. Trimming took 7 bases from V and 2 from J; bases not matched to a gene: 5. CDR3 protein: CASYRDYQETQYF. The CDR3, as DNA: TGCGCCAGCTACCGGGACTATCAAGAGACCCAGTACTTC.

The V and J genes are TRBV2 and TRBJ1-2; tentative D call: TRBD1 (5 bases). The V and J ends lost 7 bases and 4 bases respectively, with 13 bases between them. The germline V gene encodes CDR1 SNHLY and CDR2 FYNNEI. The CDR3 runs 13 residues. The chain's CDR3 is CASTELTVYGYTF. The CDR3 coding sequence is TGTGCCAGCACCGAACTGACAGTCTATGGCTACACCTTC.

The CDR3 coding sequence is TGTGCCAGCAGTTACTCGACTGGTGCCTACTCTGGAAACACCATATATTTT. This sequence encodes CASSYSTGAYSGNTIYF. The genes are TRBV6-2 or TRBV6-3 and TRBJ1-3, with no clear D. The germline V and J ends were trimmed by 0 bases and 0 bases, with 12 bases remaining between them. The V gene's germline CDR1 is MNHEY and CDR2 SVGEGT. The CDR3 loop spans 17 amino acids.

This clone is a singleton in its sample. The V and J genes are TRBV18 and TRBJ2-7, with TRBD2 identical over 12 bases. The V and J ends lost 2 bases and 0 bases, in that order; junction bases with no gene match: 11. The CDR3 covers 19 residues. Germline values: CDR1 KGHSH, CDR2 LQKENI. CDR3 loop: CASSPLSLAGGPSSYEQYF. CDR3 DNA sequence: TGTGCCAGCTCACCATTGTCACTAGCGGGGGGCCCGAGCTCCTACGAGCAGTACTTC.

This clone was counted once. The chain has TRBV14 and TRBJ2-3, with TRBD1 matching 9 bases. The germline V gene encodes CDR1 SGHDN and CDR2 FVKESK. V was clipped by 3 bases and J by 3 bases; unmatched bases: 7. The CDR3 is 16 amino acids. The CDR3 protein is CASSHRGQGRTDTQYF. CDR3 nucleotide sequence: TGTGCCAGCAGCCACCGGGGACAGGGAAGGACAGATACGCAGTATTTT.